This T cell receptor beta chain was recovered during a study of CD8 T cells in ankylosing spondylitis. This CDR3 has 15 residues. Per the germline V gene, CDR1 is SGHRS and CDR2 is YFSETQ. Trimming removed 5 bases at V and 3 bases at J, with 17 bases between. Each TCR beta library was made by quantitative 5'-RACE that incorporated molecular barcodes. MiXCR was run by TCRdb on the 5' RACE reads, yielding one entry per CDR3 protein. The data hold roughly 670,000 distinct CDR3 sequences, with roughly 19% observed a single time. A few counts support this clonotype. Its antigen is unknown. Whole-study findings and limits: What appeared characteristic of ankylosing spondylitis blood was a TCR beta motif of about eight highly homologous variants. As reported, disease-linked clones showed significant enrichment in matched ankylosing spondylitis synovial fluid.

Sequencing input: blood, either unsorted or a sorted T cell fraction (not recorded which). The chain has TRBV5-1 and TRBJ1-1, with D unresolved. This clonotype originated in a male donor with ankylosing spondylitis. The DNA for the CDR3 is TGCGCCAGCAGTAGAGAAGGGCTTACGGACACTGAAGCTTTCTTT. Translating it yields CASSREGLTDTEAFF.